This paragraph reports one T cell receptor (beta chain). These data belong to a study of OX40 agonist ivuxolimab in advanced cancers. The V end lost 5 bases, the J end lost 5 bases, and 9 bases lay between the germline ends. The CDR3 covers 12 residues. Germline V gene sequence: CDR1 SGHAT, CDR2 FQNNGV. Clones were read by immunoSEQ multiplex PCR, and TCRdb kept only the in-frame ones, dropping some. The sample includes just over 20,000 clones, around nine tenths of them seen just once. The sequence derives from an adult with an advanced solid tumor such as melanoma, head and neck, liver or kidney cancer. This specimen was CD4+ or CD8+ T cells sorted from blood, taken in a trial of the OX40 agonist ivuxolimab. The chain couples TRBV11-2 to TRBJ2-5; D gene unclear. In DNA, the CDR3 is TGTGCCAGCAGCCCCCCCGAGGAGACCCAGTACTTC. Its translation: CASSPPEETQYF. Full variable domain (outside the CDR3, taken from reference TRBV11-2 and TRBJ2-5): EAGVAQSPRYKIIEKRQSVAFWCNPISGHATLYWYQQILGQGPKLLIQFQNNGVVDDSQLPKDRFSAERLKGVDSTLKIQPAKLEDSAVYLCASSPPEETQYFGPGTRLLVL.